The rows below give T cell receptor beta chains drawn from one sample of a study of blood T cell repertoires in COVID-19. Clones were sequenced by immunoSEQ multiplex PCR, and TCRdb holds only the in-frame ones, with some missing. The sample contains around 170,000 clones, roughly 87% of which appear only once. Material: peripheral blood. All receptors derive from a woman in her seventies with COVID-19, enrolled during active disease. Both conserved end residues are part of each CDR3. Each record gives: CDR3 DNA, CDR3 protein, V gene, CDR3 length, clone size, D gene, J gene. The D gene is left open where the match is weak. Not every row has a clone size; where given, it reads once, few, many or a size class.

cdr3_nt: TGTGCCAGCAGTGAAGCGGGAGTGACGAACACTGAAGCTTTCTTT; cdr3_aa: CASSEAGVTNTEAFF; v_call: TRBV6-1; cdr3_length: 15; clone_size: few; d_call: .; j_call: TRBJ1-1
cdr3_nt: TGTGCCAGCAGCAGAAGAAGGCGGGGAGGAGATACGCAGTATTTT; cdr3_aa: CASSRRRRGGDTQYF; v_call: TRBV3-1/TRBV3-2; cdr3_length: 15; clone_size: .; d_call: .; j_call: TRBJ2-3
cdr3_nt: TGTGCCAGCAGAGCGGGAGGGAGGTACAATGAGCAGTTCTTC; cdr3_aa: CASRAGGRYNEQFF; v_call: TRBV27; cdr3_length: 14; clone_size: .; d_call: TRBD2; j_call: TRBJ2-1
cdr3_nt: TGTGCCAGTAGTAGACAGGGGGCGGGCCGAGAGACCCAGTACTTC; cdr3_aa: CASSRQGAGRETQYF; v_call: TRBV19; cdr3_length: 15; clone_size: few; d_call: TRBD1; j_call: TRBJ2-5
cdr3_nt: TGTGCCAGCAGCTTAGTAGCAGCCAGCTACGAGCAGTACTTC; cdr3_aa: CASSLVAASYEQYF; v_call: TRBV7-9; cdr3_length: 14; clone_size: .; d_call: .; j_call: TRBJ2-7
cdr3_nt: TGTGCCAGCAGCGCCAACCCACAGAGCTATGGCTACACCTTC; cdr3_aa: CASSANPQSYGYTF; v_call: TRBV9; cdr3_length: 14; clone_size: .; d_call: .; j_call: TRBJ1-2
cdr3_nt: TGTGCCAGCAGCCCCGAAGGGAGGGCCGTCAATGAGCAGTTCTTC; cdr3_aa: CASSPEGRAVNEQFF; v_call: TRBV11-2; cdr3_length: 15; clone_size: .; d_call: TRBD2; j_call: TRBJ2-1
cdr3_nt: TGTGCCAGCTCACCGGGCGCGGACTCCCAAGAGACCCAGTACTTC; cdr3_aa: CASSPGADSQETQYF; v_call: TRBV18; cdr3_length: 15; clone_size: .; d_call: .; j_call: TRBJ2-5
cdr3_nt: TGTGCCACCTCTCGTAGCAATCAGCCCCAGCATTTT; cdr3_aa: CATSRSNQPQHF; v_call: TRBV24-1; cdr3_length: 12; clone_size: .; d_call: .; j_call: TRBJ1-5
cdr3_nt: TGTGCCTGGAGCCGCGCGGGAAACTATGGCTACACCTTC; cdr3_aa: CAWSRAGNYGYTF; v_call: TRBV30; cdr3_length: 13; clone_size: many; d_call: .; j_call: TRBJ1-2
cdr3_nt: TGTGCCTCGGCAGGGATCACCGGGGAGCTGTTTTTT; cdr3_aa: CASAGITGELFF; v_call: TRBV10-3; cdr3_length: 12; clone_size: few; d_call: .; j_call: TRBJ2-2
cdr3_nt: TGTGCCAGCTCACCACTTGCTAGCGGGAGCAGTGGGGCCGGGGAGCTGTTTTTT; cdr3_aa: CASSPLASGSSGAGELFF; v_call: TRBV18; cdr3_length: 18; clone_size: .; d_call: TRBD2; j_call: TRBJ2-2
cdr3_nt: TGTGCCAGCAGATTCGGACTAGCGGGAGGACGATCCTACAATGAGCAGTTCTTC; cdr3_aa: CASRFGLAGGRSYNEQFF; v_call: TRBV27; cdr3_length: 18; clone_size: .; d_call: TRBD2; j_call: TRBJ2-1
cdr3_nt: TGCGCCAGCAGCCAAGATCTCGGACTAGCGGGTTCCCACAATGAGCAGTTCTTC; cdr3_aa: CASSQDLGLAGSHNEQFF; v_call: TRBV4-3; cdr3_length: 18; clone_size: .; d_call: TRBD2; j_call: TRBJ2-1
cdr3_nt: TGTGCCTGGAGTTTATGGGGGACAAGCAAAGCAGCCGGTGGCTACACCTTC; cdr3_aa: CAWSLWGTSKAAGGYTF; v_call: TRBV30; cdr3_length: 17; clone_size: .; d_call: .; j_call: TRBJ1-2
cdr3_nt: TGTGCCAGCTCACCAGACTATTCCCAGGCCACCGGGGAGCTGTTTTTT; cdr3_aa: CASSPDYSQATGELFF; v_call: TRBV18; cdr3_length: 16; clone_size: .; d_call: .; j_call: TRBJ2-2
cdr3_nt: TGTGCCAGCAGCCACGGACTAGCAGGTGAGCAGTTCTTC; cdr3_aa: CASSHGLAGEQFF; v_call: TRBV14; cdr3_length: 13; clone_size: many; d_call: TRBD2; j_call: TRBJ2-1
cdr3_nt: TGTGCCAGCAGCGACAGGGGGCGGAACACTGAAGCTTTCTTT; cdr3_aa: CASSDRGRNTEAFF; v_call: TRBV9; cdr3_length: 14; clone_size: .; d_call: TRBD1; j_call: TRBJ1-1
cdr3_nt: TGTGCCAGCACCCCATCGAGCTCCTACGAGCAGTACTTC; cdr3_aa: CASTPSSSYEQYF; v_call: TRBV2; cdr3_length: 13; clone_size: .; d_call: .; j_call: TRBJ2-7
cdr3_nt: TGTGCCAGCAGCTTCGACATAGGACTTTACGAGCAGTACTTC; cdr3_aa: CASSFDIGLYEQYF; v_call: TRBV7-2; cdr3_length: 14; clone_size: few; d_call: .; j_call: TRBJ2-7
cdr3_nt: TGTGCCAGCTCCAAGACAGGGAACACCGGGGAGCTGTTTTTT; cdr3_aa: CASSKTGNTGELFF; v_call: TRBV5-8; cdr3_length: 14; clone_size: .; d_call: .; j_call: TRBJ2-2
cdr3_nt: TGCAGTGCTGGGACACCCGATGAGCAGTTCTTC; cdr3_aa: CSAGTPDEQFF; v_call: TRBV20-1; cdr3_length: 11; clone_size: .; d_call: .; j_call: TRBJ2-1
cdr3_nt: TGCGCCAGCAGCTTGGTCCAGGGGGAAGGGGTCACCGGGGAGCTGTTTTTT; cdr3_aa: CASSLVQGEGVTGELFF; v_call: TRBV5-1; cdr3_length: 17; clone_size: .; d_call: TRBD1; j_call: TRBJ2-2
cdr3_nt: TGTGCCAGCAGTGCACATTCCCCCATTGATGGCTACACCTTC; cdr3_aa: CASSAHSPIDGYTF; v_call: TRBV6-6; cdr3_length: 14; clone_size: once; d_call: .; j_call: TRBJ1-2
cdr3_nt: TGCAGCGTTCAGATAAGGGGGCGACGAGTAGGTGAGCAGTTCTTC; cdr3_aa: CSVQIRGRRVGEQFF; v_call: TRBV29-1; cdr3_length: 15; clone_size: once; d_call: TRBD1; j_call: TRBJ2-1
cdr3_nt: TGTGCCAGCTCACCCCTTGACAGGGTGAAAGACACCATATATTTT; cdr3_aa: CASSPLDRVKDTIYF; v_call: TRBV18; cdr3_length: 15; clone_size: .; d_call: TRBD1; j_call: TRBJ1-3
cdr3_nt: TGTGCCAGCAGCTTAGTGCAGCGGTTCCAAGAGACCCAGTACTTC; cdr3_aa: CASSLVQRFQETQYF; v_call: TRBV7-8; cdr3_length: 15; clone_size: .; d_call: .; j_call: TRBJ2-5
cdr3_nt: TGCGCCAGCAGCTTACGGGGAGTGGAGTCGAGTGGCTACACCTTC; cdr3_aa: CASSLRGVESSGYTF; v_call: TRBV5-1; cdr3_length: 15; clone_size: .; d_call: .; j_call: TRBJ1-2
cdr3_nt: TGTGCCAGCGCAACGGGACTAGCGGTTATCGAGCAGTACTTC; cdr3_aa: CASATGLAVIEQYF; v_call: TRBV7-9; cdr3_length: 14; clone_size: once; d_call: TRBD2; j_call: TRBJ2-7
cdr3_nt: TGTGCCAGCTCAAACAGGGGGGAAAGCTACGAGCAGTACTTC; cdr3_aa: CASSNRGESYEQYF; v_call: TRBV18; cdr3_length: 14; clone_size: many; d_call: TRBD1; j_call: TRBJ2-7
cdr3_nt: TGTGCCAGCAGTCCCTCTAGCGGTACGCCCAACAATGAGCAGTTCTTC; cdr3_aa: CASSPSSGTPNNEQFF; v_call: TRBV27; cdr3_length: 16; clone_size: .; d_call: TRBD2; j_call: TRBJ2-1
cdr3_nt: TGTGCCAGCAGTTTATTTGTACAGCCCCAGCATTTT; cdr3_aa: CASSLFVQPQHF; v_call: TRBV28; cdr3_length: 12; clone_size: .; d_call: .; j_call: TRBJ1-5
cdr3_nt: TGTGCCAGCAGTCCTACCGGGACAGACACAGATACGCAGTATTTT; cdr3_aa: CASSPTGTDTDTQYF; v_call: TRBV6-5; cdr3_length: 15; clone_size: few; d_call: TRBD1; j_call: TRBJ2-3
cdr3_nt: TGTGCCAGCTCACCACAGCTCGTGAACACTGAAGCTTTCTTT; cdr3_aa: CASSPQLVNTEAFF; v_call: TRBV18; cdr3_length: 14; clone_size: .; d_call: .; j_call: TRBJ1-1
cdr3_nt: TGTGCCAGTAGTATTACAGGTTATTTCGATAGCAATCAGCCCCAGCATTTT; cdr3_aa: CASSITGYFDSNQPQHF; v_call: TRBV19; cdr3_length: 17; clone_size: .; d_call: .; j_call: TRBJ1-5
cdr3_nt: TGCGCCAGCAGCTTGGATGGGAGGGCCCTCAATGAGCAGTTCTTC; cdr3_aa: CASSLDGRALNEQFF; v_call: TRBV5-1; cdr3_length: 15; clone_size: .; d_call: TRBD2; j_call: TRBJ2-1
cdr3_nt: TGTGCCACCAGCGGAGTAGATACAGGGGTCAATGAGCAGTTCTTC; cdr3_aa: CATSGVDTGVNEQFF; v_call: TRBV15; cdr3_length: 15; clone_size: .; d_call: TRBD1; j_call: TRBJ2-1
cdr3_nt: TGTGCCAGCAGTGAGTGGACAGGTATGAACTATGGCTACACCTTC; cdr3_aa: CASSEWTGMNYGYTF; v_call: TRBV25-1; cdr3_length: 15; clone_size: .; d_call: TRBD1; j_call: TRBJ1-2
cdr3_nt: TGTGCCAGCACTCCTAGGGAGTACACTGAAGCTTTCTTT; cdr3_aa: CASTPREYTEAFF; v_call: TRBV12-3/TRBV12-4; cdr3_length: 13; clone_size: .; d_call: .; j_call: TRBJ1-1
cdr3_nt: TGCAGCGTTGAATATCCTAGCTCTGGCACAGATACGCAGTATTTT; cdr3_aa: CSVEYPSSGTDTQYF; v_call: TRBV29-1; cdr3_length: 15; clone_size: once; d_call: .; j_call: TRBJ2-3
cdr3_nt: TGCGCCAGCAGCTTGGAACTAGCGGGCAACAATGAGCAGTTCTTC; cdr3_aa: CASSLELAGNNEQFF; v_call: TRBV5-1; cdr3_length: 15; clone_size: .; d_call: TRBD2; j_call: TRBJ2-1
cdr3_nt: TGTGCCAGCAGTTTCCTCGAGAGCAGGGGAAGGGCCCAGCATTTT; cdr3_aa: CASSFLESRGRAQHF; v_call: TRBV28; cdr3_length: 15; clone_size: .; d_call: .; j_call: TRBJ1-5
cdr3_nt: TGTGCCAGCAGCCAAAGCCGCCGGACAGGGGGAAACACCATATATTTT; cdr3_aa: CASSQSRRTGGNTIYF; v_call: TRBV3-1/TRBV3-2; cdr3_length: 16; clone_size: .; d_call: TRBD1; j_call: TRBJ1-3
cdr3_nt: TGCGCCAGCAGCCCTGCCGGGACTAGCGGGATTAGGGGGGCAGATACGCAGTATTTT; cdr3_aa: CASSPAGTSGIRGADTQYF; v_call: TRBV4-3; cdr3_length: 19; clone_size: .; d_call: TRBD2; j_call: TRBJ2-3
cdr3_nt: TGTGCCAGCTCTTCTCTGGACAGTCGGTATAATTCACCCCTCCACTTT; cdr3_aa: CASSSLDSRYNSPLHF; v_call: TRBV18; cdr3_length: 16; clone_size: .; d_call: .; j_call: TRBJ1-6